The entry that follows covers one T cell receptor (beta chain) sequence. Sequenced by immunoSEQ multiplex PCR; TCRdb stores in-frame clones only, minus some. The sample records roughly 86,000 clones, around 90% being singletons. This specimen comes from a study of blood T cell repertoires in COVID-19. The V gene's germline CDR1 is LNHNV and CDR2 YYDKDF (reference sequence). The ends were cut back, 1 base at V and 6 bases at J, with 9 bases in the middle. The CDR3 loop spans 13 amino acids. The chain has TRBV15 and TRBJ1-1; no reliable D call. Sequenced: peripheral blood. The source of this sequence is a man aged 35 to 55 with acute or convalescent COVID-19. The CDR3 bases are TGTGCCACCAGCAGAGCTCCGAGGGCTGAAGCTTTCTTT. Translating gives CATSRAPRAEAFF. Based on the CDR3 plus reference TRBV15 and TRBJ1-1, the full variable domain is DAMVIQNPRYQVTQFGKPVTLSCSQTLNHNVMYWYQQKSSQAPKLLFHYYDKDFNNEADTPDNFQSRRPNTSFCFLDIRSPGLGDTAMYLCATSRAPRAEAFFGQGTRLTVV.